This is a list of T cell receptor beta chains from one sample in a study of blood T cell repertoires in COVID-19. TCRdb's copy holds only in-frame clones and misses some; the assay was immunoSEQ multiplex PCR. Among around 24,000 clones listed, approximately 87% were seen once. Material for sequencing was peripheral blood. The receptors here all came from a human donor in a cohort sampled during active COVID-19. The CDR3 runs from the conserved cysteine through the conserved F or W. The order of the fields is J gene, clone size, V gene, D gene, CDR3 DNA, CDR3 protein. A D gene is named only where the DNA matches it firmly. Clone size is not always given. Where it is, it says once, few, many or a class for expanded clones.

TRBJ2-7 | few | TRBV6-5 | NA | TGTGCCAGCAGGAACACCCGGCAGGGCGAGCAGTACTTC | CASRNTRQGEQYF
TRBJ1-6 | NA | TRBV9 | NA | TGTGCCAGCAGCGTTCGGGATGTTAAGTCACCCCTCCACTTT | CASSVRDVKSPLHF
TRBJ1-1 | NA | TRBV6-6 | TRBD1 | TGTGCCAGCACCGAACCCACAGGGGGTGGCACTGAAGCTTTCTTT | CASTEPTGGGTEAFF
TRBJ2-5 | NA | TRBV10-3 | TRBD2 | TGTGCCATCGCACCTAGCGGGGGTATAGAGACCCAGTACTTC | CAIAPSGGIETQYF
TRBJ2-3 | NA | TRBV7-2 | NA | TGTGCCAGCAGCTCGACAGACACAGATACGCAGTATTTT | CASSSTDTDTQYF
TRBJ1-1 | NA | TRBV10-2 | TRBD1 | TGCGCCAGCAGGAACAGGGGTTACACTGAAGCTTTCTTT | CASRNRGYTEAFF
TRBJ2-3 | NA | TRBV12-5 | TRBD1 | TGTGCTAGTGGTAAGCCCTCTCAGGGGGCAGATACGCAGTATTTT | CASGKPSQGADTQYF
TRBJ1-6 | NA | TRBV3-1/TRBV3-2 | TRBD1 | TGTGCCAGCAGCCCCGGACAGGGGCAATCACCCCTCCACTTT | CASSPGQGQSPLHF
TRBJ2-1 | NA | TRBV5-4 | NA | TGTGCCAGCAGCTTTAGCGGTGACTCCTACAATGAGCAGTTCTTC | CASSFSGDSYNEQFF
TRBJ2-7 | NA | TRBV24-1 | TRBD1 | TGTGCCACCAGTGACTTTACAGGGGGCGGAGGATTCGAGCAGTACTTC | CATSDFTGGGGFEQYF
TRBJ2-1 | NA | TRBV5-1 | TRBD2 | TGCGCCAGCAGCTTGGCGGGACTAGGCCTTTTGGATGAGCAGTTCTTC | CASSLAGLGLLDEQFF
TRBJ1-5 | NA | TRBV5-6 | NA | TGTGCCAGCAGCTTGGAGGGAGGGGCCGAACAGCCCCAGCATTTT | CASSLEGGAEQPQHF
TRBJ1-3 | few | TRBV2 | NA | TGTGCCAGCACAATAGGACAGATCTCTGGAAACACCATATATTTT | CASTIGQISGNTIYF
TRBJ1-4 | NA | TRBV29-1 | NA | TGCAGCGTTGTGGATGGATTGAGGGAAAAACTGTTTTTT | CSVVDGLREKLFF
TRBJ1-5 | NA | TRBV6-2/TRBV6-3 | TRBD1 | TGTGCCAGCAGTTACGAGGGACAGGGGAATCAGCCCCAGCATTTT | CASSYEGQGNQPQHF
TRBJ1-5 | NA | TRBV3-1/TRBV3-2 | TRBD1 | TGTGCCAGCAGCTTTACAGGGGGCGGTCAGCCCCAGCATTTT | CASSFTGGGQPQHF
TRBJ1-2 | NA | TRBV28 | TRBD1 | TGTGCCAGCAGTCCATCGACAGGGGGAGGCTACACCTTC | CASSPSTGGGYTF
TRBJ2-3 | NA | TRBV24-1 | NA | TGTGCCACCAGTGGGGGGGGCCCGAGCACAGATACGCAGTATTTT | CATSGGGPSTDTQYF
TRBJ2-3 | NA | TRBV9 | NA | TGTGCCAGCAGCGTAGTAACGGCGGGGGATACGCAGTATTTT | CASSVVTAGDTQYF
TRBJ2-7 | NA | TRBV28 | TRBD2 | TGTGCCAGCAGTCCCGCGGGGGGGTTGTACGAGCAGTACTTC | CASSPAGGLYEQYF